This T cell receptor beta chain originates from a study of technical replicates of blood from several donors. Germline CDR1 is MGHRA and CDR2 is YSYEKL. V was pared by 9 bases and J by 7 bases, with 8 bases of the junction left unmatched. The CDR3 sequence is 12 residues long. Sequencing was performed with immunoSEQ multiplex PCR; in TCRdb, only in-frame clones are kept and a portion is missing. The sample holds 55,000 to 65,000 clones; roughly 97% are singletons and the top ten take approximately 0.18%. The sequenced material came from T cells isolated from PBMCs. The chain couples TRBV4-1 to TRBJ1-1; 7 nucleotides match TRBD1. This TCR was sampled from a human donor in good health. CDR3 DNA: TGCGCCAGTCTAAGGGACAGTAGTGAAGCTTTCTTT. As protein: CASLRDSSEAFF.